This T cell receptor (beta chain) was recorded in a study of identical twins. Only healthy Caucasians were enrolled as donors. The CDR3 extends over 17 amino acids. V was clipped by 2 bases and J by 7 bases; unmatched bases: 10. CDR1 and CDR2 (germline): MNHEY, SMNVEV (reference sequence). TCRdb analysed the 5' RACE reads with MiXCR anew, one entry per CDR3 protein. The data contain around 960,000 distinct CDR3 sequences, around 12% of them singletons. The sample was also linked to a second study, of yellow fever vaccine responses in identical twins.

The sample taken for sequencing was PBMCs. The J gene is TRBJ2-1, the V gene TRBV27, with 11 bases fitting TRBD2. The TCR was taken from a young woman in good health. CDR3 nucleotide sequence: TGTGCCAGCAGTTTAAAACGGACTAGCGGGTATTTTAATGAGCAGTTCTTC. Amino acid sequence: CASSLKRTSGYFNEQFF.